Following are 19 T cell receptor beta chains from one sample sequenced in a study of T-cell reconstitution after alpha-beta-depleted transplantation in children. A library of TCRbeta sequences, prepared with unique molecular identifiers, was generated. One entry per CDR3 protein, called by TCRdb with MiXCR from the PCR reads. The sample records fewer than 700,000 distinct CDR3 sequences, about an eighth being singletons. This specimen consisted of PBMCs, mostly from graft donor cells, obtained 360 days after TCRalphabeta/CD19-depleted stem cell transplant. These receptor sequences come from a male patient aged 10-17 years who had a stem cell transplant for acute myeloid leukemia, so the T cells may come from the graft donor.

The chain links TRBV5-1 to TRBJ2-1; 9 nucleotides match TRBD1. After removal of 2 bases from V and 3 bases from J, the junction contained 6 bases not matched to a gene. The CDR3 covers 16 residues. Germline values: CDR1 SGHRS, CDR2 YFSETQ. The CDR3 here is CASSFNRGRNYNEQFF. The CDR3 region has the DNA TGCGCCAGCAGCTTTAACAGGGGGCGCAACTACAATGAGCAGTTCTTC.

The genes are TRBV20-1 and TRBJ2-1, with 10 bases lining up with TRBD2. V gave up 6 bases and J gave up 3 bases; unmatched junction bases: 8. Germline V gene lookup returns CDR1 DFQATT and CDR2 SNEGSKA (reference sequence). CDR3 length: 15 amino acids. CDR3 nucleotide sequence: TGCAGTGCCCAGACTAGCGGGTTAGTCTACAATGAGCAGTTCTTC. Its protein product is CSAQTSGLVYNEQFF.

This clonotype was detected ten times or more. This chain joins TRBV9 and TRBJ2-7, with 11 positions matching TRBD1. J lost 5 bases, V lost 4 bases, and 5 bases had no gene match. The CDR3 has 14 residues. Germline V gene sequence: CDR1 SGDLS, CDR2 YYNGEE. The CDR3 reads CASSKDRGRHEQYF. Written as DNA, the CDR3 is TGTGCCAGCAGCAAGGACAGGGGGCGCCACGAGCAGTACTTC.

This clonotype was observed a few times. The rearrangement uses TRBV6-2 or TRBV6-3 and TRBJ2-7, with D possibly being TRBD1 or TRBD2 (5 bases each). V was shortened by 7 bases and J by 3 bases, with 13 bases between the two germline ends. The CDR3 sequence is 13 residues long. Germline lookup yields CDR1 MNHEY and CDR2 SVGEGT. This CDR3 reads CASKGDRVYEQYF. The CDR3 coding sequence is TGTGCCAGCAAAGGGGACCGTGTCTACGAGCAGTACTTC.

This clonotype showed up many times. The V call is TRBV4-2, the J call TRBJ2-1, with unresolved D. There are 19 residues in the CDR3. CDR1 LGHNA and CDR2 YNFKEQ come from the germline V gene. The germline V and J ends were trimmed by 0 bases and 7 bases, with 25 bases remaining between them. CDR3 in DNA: TGTGCCAGCAGCCAAGATGAACTTCTGGCCCGCGGAGTGGTGAATGAGCAGTTCTTC. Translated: CASSQDELLARGVVNEQFF.

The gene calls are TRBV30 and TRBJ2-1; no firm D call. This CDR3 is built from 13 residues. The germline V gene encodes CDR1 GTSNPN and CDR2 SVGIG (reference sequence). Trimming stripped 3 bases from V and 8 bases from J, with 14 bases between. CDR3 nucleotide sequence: TGTGCCTGGAGCGTAGAACGATGGGATGAGCAGTTCTTC. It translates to CAWSVERWDEQFF. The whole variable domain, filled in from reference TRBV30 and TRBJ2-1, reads SQTIHQWPATLVQPVGSPLSLECTVEGTSNPNLYWYRQAAGRGLQLLFYSVGIGQISSEVPQNLSASRPQDRQFILSSKKLLLSDSGFYLCAWSVERWDEQFFGPGTRLTVL.

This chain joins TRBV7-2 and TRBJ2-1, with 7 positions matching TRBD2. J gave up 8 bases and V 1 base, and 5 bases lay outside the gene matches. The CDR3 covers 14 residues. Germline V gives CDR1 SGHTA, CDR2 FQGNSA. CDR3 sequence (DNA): TGTGCCAGCAGCTTAGTCGGCGGGAGCTATGAGCAGTTCTTC. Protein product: CASSLVGGSYEQFF.

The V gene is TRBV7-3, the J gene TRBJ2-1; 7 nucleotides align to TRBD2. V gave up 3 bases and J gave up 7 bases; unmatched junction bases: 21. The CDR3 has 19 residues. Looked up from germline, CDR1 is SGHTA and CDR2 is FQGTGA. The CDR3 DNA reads TGTGCCAGCAGCTTTTTAGGTAGGGACGCGGGAGAGGTATTGAATGAGCAGTTCTTC. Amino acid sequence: CASSFLGRDAGEVLNEQFF.

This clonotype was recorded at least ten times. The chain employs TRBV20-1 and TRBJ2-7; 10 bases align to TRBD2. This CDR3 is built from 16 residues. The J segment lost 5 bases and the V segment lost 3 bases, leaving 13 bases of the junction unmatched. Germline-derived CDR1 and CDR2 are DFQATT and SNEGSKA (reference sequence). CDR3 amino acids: CSASFASGSLRNEQYF. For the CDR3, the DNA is TGCAGTGCTAGTTTCGCTAGCGGGAGCCTTCGGAACGAGCAGTACTTC.

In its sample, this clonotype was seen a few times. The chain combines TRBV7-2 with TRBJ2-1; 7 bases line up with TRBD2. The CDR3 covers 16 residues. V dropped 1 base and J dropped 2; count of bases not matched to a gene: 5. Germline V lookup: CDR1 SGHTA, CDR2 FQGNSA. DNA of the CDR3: TGTGCCAGCAGCTTAGTGGCTAGCGGACCCTACAATGAGCAGTTCTTC. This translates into CASSLVASGPYNEQFF.

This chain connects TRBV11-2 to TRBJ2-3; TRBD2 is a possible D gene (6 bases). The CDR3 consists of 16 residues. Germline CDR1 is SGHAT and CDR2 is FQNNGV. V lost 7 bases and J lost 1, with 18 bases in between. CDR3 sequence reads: CASTLGSPWGTDTQYF. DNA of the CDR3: TGTGCCAGCACCCTCGGGAGTCCCTGGGGCACAGATACGCAGTATTTT.

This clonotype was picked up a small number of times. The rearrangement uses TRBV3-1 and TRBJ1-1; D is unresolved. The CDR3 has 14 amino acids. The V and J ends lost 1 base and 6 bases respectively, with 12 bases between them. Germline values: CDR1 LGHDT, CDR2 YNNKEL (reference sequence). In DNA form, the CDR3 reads TGTGCCAGCAGCCAAGGCCCAGCCTCCGCTGAAGCTTTCTTT. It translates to CASSQGPASAEAFF.

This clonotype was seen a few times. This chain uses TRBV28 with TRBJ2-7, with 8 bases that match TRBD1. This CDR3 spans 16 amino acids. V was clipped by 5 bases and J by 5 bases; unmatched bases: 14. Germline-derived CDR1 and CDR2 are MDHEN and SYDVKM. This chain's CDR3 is CASSGRQGLWTHEQYF. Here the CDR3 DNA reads TGTGCCAGCAGTGGACGACAGGGGCTTTGGACGCACGAGCAGTACTTC.

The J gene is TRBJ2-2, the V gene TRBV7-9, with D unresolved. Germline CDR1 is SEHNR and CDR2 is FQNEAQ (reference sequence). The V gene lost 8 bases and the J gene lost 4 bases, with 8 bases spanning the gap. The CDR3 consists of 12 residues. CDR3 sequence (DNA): TGTGCCAGCCCGCAGTTCACCGGGGAGCTGTTTTTT. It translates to CASPQFTGELFF.

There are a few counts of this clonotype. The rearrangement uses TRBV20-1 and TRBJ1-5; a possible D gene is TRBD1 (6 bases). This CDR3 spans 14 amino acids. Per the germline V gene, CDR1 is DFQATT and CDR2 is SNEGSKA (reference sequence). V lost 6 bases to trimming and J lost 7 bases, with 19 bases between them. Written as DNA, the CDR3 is TGCAGTGCGACCGGGACACCCCTGGGACAGCCCCAGCATTTT. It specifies CSATGTPLGQPQHF.

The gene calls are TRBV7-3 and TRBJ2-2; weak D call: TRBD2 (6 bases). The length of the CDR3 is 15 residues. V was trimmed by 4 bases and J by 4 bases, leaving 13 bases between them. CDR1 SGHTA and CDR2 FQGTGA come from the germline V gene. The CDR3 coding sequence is TGTGCCAGCAGCTCTGTGTTCGGGGGCACCGGGGAGCTGTTTTTT. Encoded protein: CASSSVFGGTGELFF.

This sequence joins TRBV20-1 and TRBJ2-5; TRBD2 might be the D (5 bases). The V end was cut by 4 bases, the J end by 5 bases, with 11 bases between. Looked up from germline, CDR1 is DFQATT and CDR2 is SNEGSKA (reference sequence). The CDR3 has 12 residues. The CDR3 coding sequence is TGCAGTGCTATACTGCGGGCGGAGACCCAGTACTTC. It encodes CSAILRAETQYF.

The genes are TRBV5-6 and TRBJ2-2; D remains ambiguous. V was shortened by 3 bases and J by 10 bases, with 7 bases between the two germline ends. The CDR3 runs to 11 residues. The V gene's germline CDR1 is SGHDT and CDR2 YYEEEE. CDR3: CASSSVVELFF. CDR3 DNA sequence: TGTGCCAGCAGCTCCGTCGTGGAGCTGTTTTTT.

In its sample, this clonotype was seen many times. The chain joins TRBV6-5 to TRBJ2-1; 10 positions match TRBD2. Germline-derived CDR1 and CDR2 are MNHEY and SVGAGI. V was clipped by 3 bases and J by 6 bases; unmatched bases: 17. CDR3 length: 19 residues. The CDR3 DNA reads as TGTGCCAGCAGTTATAGCCGTCGTGTTAGCGGGAGGTTCGGCAATGAGCAGTTCTTC. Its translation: CASSYSRRVSGRFGNEQFF.